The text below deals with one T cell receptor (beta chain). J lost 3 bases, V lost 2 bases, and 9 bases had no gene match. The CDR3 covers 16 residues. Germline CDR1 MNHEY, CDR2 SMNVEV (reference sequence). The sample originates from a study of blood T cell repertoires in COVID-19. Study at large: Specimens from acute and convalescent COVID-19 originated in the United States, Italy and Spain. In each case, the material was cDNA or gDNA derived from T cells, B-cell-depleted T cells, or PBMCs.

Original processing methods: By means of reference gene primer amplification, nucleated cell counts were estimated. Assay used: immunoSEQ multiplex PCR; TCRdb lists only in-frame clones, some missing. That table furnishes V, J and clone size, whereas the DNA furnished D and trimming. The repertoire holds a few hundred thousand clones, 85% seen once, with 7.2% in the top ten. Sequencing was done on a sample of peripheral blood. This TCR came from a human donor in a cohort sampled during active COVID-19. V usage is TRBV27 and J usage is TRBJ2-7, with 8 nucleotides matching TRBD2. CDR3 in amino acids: CASSLGGGTRVYEQYF. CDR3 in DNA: TGTGCCAGCAGTTTAGGTGGTGGGACTAGAGTCTACGAGCAGTACTTC.